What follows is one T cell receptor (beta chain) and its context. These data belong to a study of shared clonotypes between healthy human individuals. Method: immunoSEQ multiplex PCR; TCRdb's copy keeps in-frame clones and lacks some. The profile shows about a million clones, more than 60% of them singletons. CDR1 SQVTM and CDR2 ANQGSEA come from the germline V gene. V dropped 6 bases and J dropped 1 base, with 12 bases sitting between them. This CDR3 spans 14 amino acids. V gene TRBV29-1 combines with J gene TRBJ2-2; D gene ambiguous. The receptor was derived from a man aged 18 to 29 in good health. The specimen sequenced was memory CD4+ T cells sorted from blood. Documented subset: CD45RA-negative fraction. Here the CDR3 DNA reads TGCAGCGTGTCCCTTACAGTGAACACCGGGGAGCTGTTTTTT. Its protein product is CSVSLTVNTGELFF.